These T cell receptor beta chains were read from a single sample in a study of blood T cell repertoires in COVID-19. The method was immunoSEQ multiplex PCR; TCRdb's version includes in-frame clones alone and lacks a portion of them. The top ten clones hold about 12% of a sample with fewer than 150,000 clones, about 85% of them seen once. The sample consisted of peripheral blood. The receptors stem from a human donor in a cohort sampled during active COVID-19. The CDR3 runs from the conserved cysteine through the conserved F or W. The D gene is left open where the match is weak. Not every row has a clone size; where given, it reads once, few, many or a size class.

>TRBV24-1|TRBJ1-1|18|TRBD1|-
CATSSTRDSSGEDTEAFF
TGTGCCACCAGCTCGACTCGGGACAGCTCGGGGGAGGACACTGAAGCTTTCTTT
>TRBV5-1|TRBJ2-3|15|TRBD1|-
CASSTRDSNTDTQYF
TGCGCCAGCAGCACCCGGGACAGCAACACAGATACGCAGTATTTT
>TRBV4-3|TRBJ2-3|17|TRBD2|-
CASSQDWASGGTDTQYF
TGCGCCAGCAGCCAAGACTGGGCTAGCGGGGGCACAGATACGCAGTATTTT
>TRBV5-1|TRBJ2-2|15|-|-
CASSLGHSNTGELFF
TGCGCCAGCAGCTTGGGACATTCCAACACCGGGGAGCTGTTTTTT
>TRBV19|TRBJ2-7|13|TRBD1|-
CASTAGQGREQYF
TGTGCCAGTACCGCCGGACAGGGAAGGGAGCAGTACTTC
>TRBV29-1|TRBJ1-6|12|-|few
CSVGEGNSPLHF
TGCAGCGTTGGCGAGGGTAATTCACCCCTCCACTTT
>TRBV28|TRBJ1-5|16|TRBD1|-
CASSTGQGKGNQPQHF
TGTGCCAGCAGCACTGGACAGGGGAAGGGCAATCAGCCCCAGCATTTT
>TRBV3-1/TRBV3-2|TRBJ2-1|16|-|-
CASSQDGTPSYNEQFF
TGTGCCAGCAGCCAAGACGGGACTCCTTCCTACAATGAGCAGTTCTTC
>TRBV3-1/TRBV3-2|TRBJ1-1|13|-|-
CASSQVVGAEAFF
TGTGCCAGCAGCCAAGTTGTGGGCGCTGAAGCTTTCTTT
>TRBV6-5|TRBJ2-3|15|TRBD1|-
CASRVPGQGMDTQYF
TGTGCCAGCAGAGTTCCGGGACAGGGGATGGATACGCAGTATTTT
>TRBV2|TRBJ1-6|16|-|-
CASSVYRDPGGSPLHF
TGTGCCAGCAGTGTTTACCGTGACCCAGGTGGGTCACCCCTCCACTTT
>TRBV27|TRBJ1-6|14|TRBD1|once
CASSPRGSNSPLHF
TGTGCCAGCAGTCCCAGGGGGAGTAATTCACCCCTCCACTTT
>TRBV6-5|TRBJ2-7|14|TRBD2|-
CASTKWGGAYEQYF
TGTGCCAGCACCAAGTGGGGGGGAGCCTACGAGCAGTACTTC
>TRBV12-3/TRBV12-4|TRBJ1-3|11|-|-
CASSFQNTIYF
TGTGCCAGCAGTTTCCAAAACACCATATATTTT
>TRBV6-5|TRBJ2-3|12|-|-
CASGGLGNTQYF
TGTGCCAGCGGAGGTTTGGGGAATACGCAGTATTTT
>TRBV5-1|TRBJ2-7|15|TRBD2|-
CASSLVIAGEDEQYF
TGCGCCAGCAGCTTGGTAATAGCGGGGGAGGACGAGCAGTACTTC
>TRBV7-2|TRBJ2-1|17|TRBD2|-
CASSTGLAGGNYNEQFF
TGTGCCAGCAGCACGGGACTAGCGGGGGGAAACTACAATGAGCAGTTCTTC
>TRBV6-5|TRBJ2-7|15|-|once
CASSPRMAGPSEQYF
TGTGCCAGCAGCCCACGCATGGCAGGGCCCTCCGAGCAGTACTTC
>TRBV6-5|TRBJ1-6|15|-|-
CASGRGAGYNSPLHF
TGTGCCAGCGGGAGGGGGGCCGGGTATAATTCACCCCTCCACTTT
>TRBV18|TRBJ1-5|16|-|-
CASSPRRGKGNQPQHF
TGTGCCAGCTCACCACGTCGGGGGAAGGGCAATCAGCCCCAGCATTTT